The sequence of this TCR beta chain was determined in a study of T cell responses to AZD1222 COVID-19 vaccine. Study results and caveats: Per reports, nearly half of all spike-specific TCRs target regions that are unmutated in variants.

The CDR3 has 15 residues. In germline, CDR1 is LNHNV, CDR2 YYDKDF (reference sequence). V dropped 5 bases and J dropped 5; count of bases not matched to a gene: 7. Concerning this clone itself: The antigen remains undetermined.

The data were produced by immunoSEQ multiplex PCR, yet TCRdb's version contains in-frame clones alone and is incomplete. The table has just under 95,000 clones, approximately 91% seen once. This clonotype was sampled from an adult in good health. V and J are TRBV15 and TRBJ2-2; the match to TRBD1 covers 8 bases. Here the sequenced sample was peripheral blood, taken on day 0 of AZD1222 vaccination. CDR3 loop: CATSPDRVTTGELFF. The CDR3 DNA reads as TGTGCCACCAGCCCGGACAGGGTGACTACCGGGGAGCTGTTTTTT.